One T cell receptor beta chain is described in this entry. TCRdb processed the 5' RACE reads again and assigns one entry to each CDR3 protein, with no DNA. The table gives some 140,000 distinct CDR3 sequences; the top ten clones make up around a third of it. This entry is derived from a study of T cells expressing NK-cell markers. The CDR3 loop spans 18 amino acids. The sample taken for sequencing was blood T cells: a sorted CD56 or NKG2C T cell subset, CD4+ or CD8+ T cells, or bulk PBMC T cells (not recorded which). The chain uses TRBV12-3 or TRBV12-4 and TRBJ2-3. The clonotype was recovered from a woman in her forties or fifties in good health. CDR3 loop: CASSFVTNAGSSTDTQYF.